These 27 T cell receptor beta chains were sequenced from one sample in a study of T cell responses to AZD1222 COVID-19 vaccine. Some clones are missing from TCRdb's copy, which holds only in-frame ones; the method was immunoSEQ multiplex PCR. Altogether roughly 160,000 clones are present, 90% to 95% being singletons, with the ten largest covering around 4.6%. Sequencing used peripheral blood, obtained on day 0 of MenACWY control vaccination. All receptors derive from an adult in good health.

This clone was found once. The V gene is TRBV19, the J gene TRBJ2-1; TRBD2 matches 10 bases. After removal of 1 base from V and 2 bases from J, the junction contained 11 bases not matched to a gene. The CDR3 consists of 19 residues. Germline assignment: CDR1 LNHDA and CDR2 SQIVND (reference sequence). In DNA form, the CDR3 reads TGTGCCAGTAGTATAGTAGCGGCTAGCGGGAGAATGGCCTACAATGAGCAGTTCTTC. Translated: CASSIVAASGRMAYNEQFF.

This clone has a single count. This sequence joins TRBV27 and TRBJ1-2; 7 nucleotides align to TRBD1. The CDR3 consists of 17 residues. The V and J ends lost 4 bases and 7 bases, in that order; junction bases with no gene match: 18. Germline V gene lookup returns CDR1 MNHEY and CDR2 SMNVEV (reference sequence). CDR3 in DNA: TGTGCCAGCAGTTCAGGGGGACTTCAATTTGGTCTTAGTGGCTACACCTTC. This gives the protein CASSSGGLQFGLSGYTF.

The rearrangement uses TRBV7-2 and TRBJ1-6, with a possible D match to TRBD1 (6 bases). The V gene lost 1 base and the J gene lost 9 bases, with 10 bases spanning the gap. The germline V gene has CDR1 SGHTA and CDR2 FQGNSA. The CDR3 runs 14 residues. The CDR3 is CASSLEGGVSPLHF. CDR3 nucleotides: TGTGCCAGCAGCTTAGAGGGGGGGGTTTCACCCCTCCACTTT.

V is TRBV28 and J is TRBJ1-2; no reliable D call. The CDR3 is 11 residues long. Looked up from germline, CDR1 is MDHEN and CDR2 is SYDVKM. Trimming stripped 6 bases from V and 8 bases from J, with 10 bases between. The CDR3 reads CASRQPGGYTF. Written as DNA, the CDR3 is TGTGCCAGCAGACAACCAGGAGGCTACACCTTC.

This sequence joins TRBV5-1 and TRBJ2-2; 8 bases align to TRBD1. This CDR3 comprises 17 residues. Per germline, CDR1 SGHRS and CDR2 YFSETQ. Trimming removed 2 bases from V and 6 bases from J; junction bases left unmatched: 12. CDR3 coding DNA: TGCGCCAGCAGCTTTGACAGGGGAACTAGGCAACCCGGGGAGCTGTTTTTT. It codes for CASSFDRGTRQPGELFF.

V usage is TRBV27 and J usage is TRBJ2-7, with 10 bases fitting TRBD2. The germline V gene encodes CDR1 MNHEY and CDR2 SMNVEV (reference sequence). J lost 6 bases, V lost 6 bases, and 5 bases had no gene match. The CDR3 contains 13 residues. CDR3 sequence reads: CASRGSGRSEQYF. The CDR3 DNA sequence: TGTGCCAGCAGGGGTAGCGGGAGGAGCGAGCAGTACTTC.

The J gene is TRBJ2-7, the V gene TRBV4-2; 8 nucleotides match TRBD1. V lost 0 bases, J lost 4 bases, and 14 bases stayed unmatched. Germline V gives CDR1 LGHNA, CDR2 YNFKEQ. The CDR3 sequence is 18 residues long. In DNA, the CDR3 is TGTGCCAGCAGCCAAGAAGTTCGGGGACAGGTAAAGCCATACGAGCAGTACTTC. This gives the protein CASSQEVRGQVKPYEQYF.

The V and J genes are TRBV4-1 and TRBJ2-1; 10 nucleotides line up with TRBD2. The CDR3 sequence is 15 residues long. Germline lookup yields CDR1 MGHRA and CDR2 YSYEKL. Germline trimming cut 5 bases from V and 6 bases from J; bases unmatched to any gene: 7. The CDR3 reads CASSEVGTSANEQFF. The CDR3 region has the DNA TGCGCCAGCAGCGAAGTCGGGACTAGCGCCAATGAGCAGTTCTTC.

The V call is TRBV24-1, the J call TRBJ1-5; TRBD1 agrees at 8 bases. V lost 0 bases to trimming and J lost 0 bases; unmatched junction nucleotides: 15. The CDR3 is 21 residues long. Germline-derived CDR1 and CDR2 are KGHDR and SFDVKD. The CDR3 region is CATSDLSGQGPSRASNQPQHF. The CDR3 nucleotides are TGTGCCACCAGTGATTTGAGCGGACAGGGACCTTCGAGGGCTAGCAATCAGCCCCAGCATTTT.

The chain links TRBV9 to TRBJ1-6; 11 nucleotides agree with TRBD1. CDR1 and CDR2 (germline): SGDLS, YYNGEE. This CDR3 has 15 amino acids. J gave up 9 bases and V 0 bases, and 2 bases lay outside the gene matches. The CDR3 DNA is TGTGCCAGCAGCGTAGAGGGGACAGGGGGTTCACCCCTCCACTTT. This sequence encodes CASSVEGTGGSPLHF.

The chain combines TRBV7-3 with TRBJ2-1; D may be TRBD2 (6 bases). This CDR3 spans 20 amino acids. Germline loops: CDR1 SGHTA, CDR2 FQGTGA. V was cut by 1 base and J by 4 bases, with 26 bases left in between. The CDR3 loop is CASSLRGDPVSVHLYNEQFF. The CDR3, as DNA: TGTGCCAGCAGCTTAAGGGGGGACCCCGTATCCGTCCATTTATACAATGAGCAGTTCTTC.

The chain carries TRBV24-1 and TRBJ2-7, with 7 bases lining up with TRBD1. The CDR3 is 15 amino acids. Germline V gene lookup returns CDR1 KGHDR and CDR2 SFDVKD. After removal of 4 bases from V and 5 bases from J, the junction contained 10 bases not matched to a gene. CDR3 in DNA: TGTGCCACCAGTGACTCAAGACAGGGACCCCACGAGCAGTACTTC. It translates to CATSDSRQGPHEQYF.

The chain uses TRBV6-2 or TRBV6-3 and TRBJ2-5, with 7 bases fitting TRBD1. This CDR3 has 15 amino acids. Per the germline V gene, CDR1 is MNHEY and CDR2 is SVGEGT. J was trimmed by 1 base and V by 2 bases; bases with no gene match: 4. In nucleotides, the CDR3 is TGTGCCAGCAGTTACAGTGCAGGGGGCCAAGAGACCCAGTACTTC. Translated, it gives CASSYSAGGQETQYF.

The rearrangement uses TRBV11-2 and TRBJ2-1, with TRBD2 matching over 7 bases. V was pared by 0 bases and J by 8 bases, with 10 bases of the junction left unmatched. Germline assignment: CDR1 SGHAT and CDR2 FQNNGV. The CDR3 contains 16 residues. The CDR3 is CASSLEMGGSKDEQFF. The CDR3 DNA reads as TGTGCCAGCAGCTTAGAGATGGGCGGGAGTAAGGATGAGCAGTTCTTC.

The CDR3 loop is CASSYRNRGRRFTEAFF. The CDR3, as DNA: TGTGCCAGCAGTTACCGGAACAGGGGGCGCAGGTTCACTGAAGCTTTCTTT. V usage is TRBV6-2 or TRBV6-3 and J usage is TRBJ1-1; 9 bases fit TRBD1. The CDR3 runs to 17 residues. From germline, CDR1 is MNHEY and CDR2 SVGEGT. Trimming cost V 2 bases and J 4 bases; bases outside gene matches: 11.

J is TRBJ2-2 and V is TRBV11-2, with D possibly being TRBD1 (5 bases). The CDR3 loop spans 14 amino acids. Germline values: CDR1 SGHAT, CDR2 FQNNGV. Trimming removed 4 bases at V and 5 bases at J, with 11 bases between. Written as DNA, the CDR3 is TGTGCCAGCAGCTGGGGCGGTAGGACCGGGGAGCTGTTTTTT. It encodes CASSWGGRTGELFF.

In nucleotides, the CDR3 is TGTGCCAGCAGCTTATATCGTGAGACTAGCTCCTACAATGAGCAGTTCTTC. Protein sequence: CASSLYRETSSYNEQFF. The J gene is TRBJ2-1, the V gene TRBV7-2, with D maybe TRBD2 (6 bases). The CDR3 contains 17 residues. With 2 bases removed from V and 0 bases from J, the gap between germline ends came to 14 bases. Per germline, CDR1 SGHTA and CDR2 FQGNSA. Full variable domain (missing parts from reference TRBV7-2 and TRBJ2-1): GAGVSQSPSNKVTEKGKDVELRCDPISGHTALYWYRQSLGQGLEFLIYFQGNSAPDKSGLPSDRFSAERTGGSVSTLTIQRTQQEDSAVYLCASSLYRETSSYNEQFFGPGTRLTVL.

The CDR3 region is CASGLPGQGGNTIYF. DNA for the CDR3: TGTGCCAGCGGGCTCCCTGGACAGGGCGGAAACACCATATATTTT. V usage is TRBV7-3 and J usage is TRBJ1-3, with TRBD1 matching over 8 bases. CDR3 length: 15 amino acids. From germline, CDR1 is SGHTA and CDR2 FQGTGA. With 8 bases clipped from V and 4 bases from J, the junction kept 10 bases outside the gene matches.

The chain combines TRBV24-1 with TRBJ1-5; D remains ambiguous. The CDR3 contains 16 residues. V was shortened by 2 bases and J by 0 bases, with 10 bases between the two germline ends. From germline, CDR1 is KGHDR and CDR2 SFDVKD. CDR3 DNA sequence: TGTGCCACCAGTGATTCCAGTTATTATAGCAATCAGCCCCAGCATTTT. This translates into CATSDSSYYSNQPQHF.

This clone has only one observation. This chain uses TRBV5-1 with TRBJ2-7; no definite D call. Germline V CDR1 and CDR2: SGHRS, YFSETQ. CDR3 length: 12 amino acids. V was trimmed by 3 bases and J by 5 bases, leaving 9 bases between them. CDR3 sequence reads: CASSSLGDEQYF. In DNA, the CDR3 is TGCGCCAGCAGCTCCCTCGGAGACGAGCAGTACTTC.

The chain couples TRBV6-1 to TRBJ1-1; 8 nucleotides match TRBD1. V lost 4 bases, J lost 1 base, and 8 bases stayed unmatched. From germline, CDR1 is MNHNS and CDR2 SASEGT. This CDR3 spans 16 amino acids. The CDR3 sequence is CASSASRTGPNTEAFF. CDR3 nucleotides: TGTGCCAGCAGTGCTTCGCGGACAGGGCCGAACACTGAAGCTTTCTTT.

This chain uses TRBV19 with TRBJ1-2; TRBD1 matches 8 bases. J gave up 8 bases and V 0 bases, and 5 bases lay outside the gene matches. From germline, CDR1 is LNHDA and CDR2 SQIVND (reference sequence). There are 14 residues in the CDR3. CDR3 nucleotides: TGTGCCAGTAGTATAGATCCCGACAGGGGCGGCTACACCTTC. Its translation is CASSIDPDRGGYTF.

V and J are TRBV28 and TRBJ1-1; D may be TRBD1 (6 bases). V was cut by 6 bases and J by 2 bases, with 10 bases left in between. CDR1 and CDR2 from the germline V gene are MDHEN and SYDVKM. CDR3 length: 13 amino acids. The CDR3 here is CASRDSENTEAFF. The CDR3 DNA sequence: TGTGCCAGCAGGGACAGCGAAAACACTGAAGCTTTCTTT.

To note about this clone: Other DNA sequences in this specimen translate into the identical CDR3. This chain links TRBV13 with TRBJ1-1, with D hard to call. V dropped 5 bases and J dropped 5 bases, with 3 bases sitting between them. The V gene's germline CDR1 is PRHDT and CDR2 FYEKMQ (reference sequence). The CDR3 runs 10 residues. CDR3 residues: CASSLTEAFF. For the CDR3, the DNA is TGTGCCAGCAGCCTTACTGAAGCTTTCTTT.

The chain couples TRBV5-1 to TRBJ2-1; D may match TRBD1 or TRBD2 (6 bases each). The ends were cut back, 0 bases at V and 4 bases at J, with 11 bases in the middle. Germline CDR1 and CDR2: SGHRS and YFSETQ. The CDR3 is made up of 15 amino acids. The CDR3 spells CASSLGGGTYNEQFF. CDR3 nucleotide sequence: TGCGCCAGCAGCTTGGGAGGGGGGACATACAATGAGCAGTTCTTC.

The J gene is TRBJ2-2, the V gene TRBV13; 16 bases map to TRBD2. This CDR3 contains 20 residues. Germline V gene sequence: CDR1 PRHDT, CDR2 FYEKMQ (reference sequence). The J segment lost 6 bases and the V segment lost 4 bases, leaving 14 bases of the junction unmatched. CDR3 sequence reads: CASSSPPGLAGGPKSGELFF. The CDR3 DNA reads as TGTGCCAGCAGCTCCCCTCCGGGACTAGCGGGAGGGCCTAAGTCCGGGGAGCTGTTTTTT.

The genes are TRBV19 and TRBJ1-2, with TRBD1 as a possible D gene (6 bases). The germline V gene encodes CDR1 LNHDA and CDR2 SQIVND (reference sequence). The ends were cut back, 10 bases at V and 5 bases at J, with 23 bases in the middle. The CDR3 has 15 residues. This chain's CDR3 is CATRAQEQGGYGYTF. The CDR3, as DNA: TGTGCCACCCGTGCGCAGGAACAGGGAGGTTATGGCTACACCTTC.